The rows below give T cell receptor beta chains drawn from one sample of a study of Graves' ophthalmopathy and Graves' hyperthyroidism. TCRdb used MiXCR to reprocess the multiplex PCR reads, holding one entry per CDR3 protein. The sample holds roughly 380,000 distinct CDR3 sequences, approximately 15% seen once. Sequences were obtained from peripheral blood. These receptors were obtained from a woman aged 18-29 years with stable Graves' hyperthyroidism. Each CDR3 is given with its conserved first and last residue. The order of the fields is V gene, D gene, clone size, J gene, CDR3 protein, CDR3 DNA. A D gene is named only where the DNA matches it firmly. Size is stated for part of the rows, as once, few or many counts, or as a class when the clone is expanded.

V gene: TRBV7-8; D gene: TRBD2; clone size: many; J gene: TRBJ2-5; CDR3 protein: CASSPRTSGGLPQETQYF; CDR3 DNA: TGTGCCAGCAGCCCACGGACTAGCGGGGGCCTACCCCAAGAGACCCAGTACTTC
V gene: TRBV24-1; D gene: -; clone size: many; J gene: TRBJ2-2; CDR3 protein: CATSDWELTTGELFF; CDR3 DNA: TGTGCCACCAGTGATTGGGAACTCACGACCGGGGAGCTGTTTTTT
V gene: TRBV7-3; D gene: TRBD1; clone size: many; J gene: TRBJ1-2; CDR3 protein: CASSTDRDGYGYTF; CDR3 DNA: TGTGCCAGCAGCACGGACAGGGACGGCTATGGCTACACCTTC
V gene: TRBV6-2/TRBV6-3; D gene: TRBD1; clone size: many; J gene: TRBJ2-5; CDR3 protein: CASSYGTGVQETQYF; CDR3 DNA: TGTGCCAGCAGTTACGGGACAGGGGTCCAAGAGACCCAGTACTTC
V gene: TRBV12-3/TRBV12-4; D gene: TRBD1; clone size: -; J gene: TRBJ2-5; CDR3 protein: CASSLGGQGSSSGETQYF; CDR3 DNA: TGTGCCAGCAGTTTGGGCGGACAGGGTTCATCCTCGGGGGAGACCCAGTACTTC
V gene: TRBV27; D gene: -; clone size: -; J gene: TRBJ1-5; CDR3 protein: CASSLMGGGSQPQHF; CDR3 DNA: TGTGCCAGCAGCCTTATGGGGGGGGGAAGTCAGCCCCAGCATTTT
V gene: TRBV19; D gene: -; clone size: many; J gene: TRBJ1-2; CDR3 protein: CASSIAGMVDGYTF; CDR3 DNA: TGTGCCAGTAGTATTGCAGGGATGGTCGATGGCTACACCTTC
V gene: TRBV5-1; D gene: -; clone size: -; J gene: TRBJ1-2; CDR3 protein: CVSSLKGVYGYTF; CDR3 DNA: TGCGTCAGCAGCTTGAAGGGTGTCTATGGCTACACCTTC
V gene: TRBV12-3/TRBV12-4; D gene: -; clone size: few; J gene: TRBJ2-7; CDR3 protein: CPRGDEQYF; CDR3 DNA: TGCCCCCGGGGTGACGAGCAGTACTTC
V gene: TRBV7-2; D gene: TRBD1; clone size: many; J gene: TRBJ2-5; CDR3 protein: CASSRDRGETQYF; CDR3 DNA: TGTGCCAGCAGCCGGGACAGGGGAGAGACCCAGTACTTC
V gene: TRBV4-1; D gene: -; clone size: many; J gene: TRBJ1-1; CDR3 protein: CASSQERTNTEAFF; CDR3 DNA: TGCGCCAGCAGCCAAGAACGGACAAACACTGAAGCTTTCTTT
V gene: TRBV2; D gene: -; clone size: -; J gene: TRBJ1-2; CDR3 protein: CASSEARDGYTF; CDR3 DNA: TGTGCCAGCAGTGAAGCTCGCGATGGCTACACCTTC
V gene: TRBV29-1; D gene: TRBD2; clone size: few; J gene: TRBJ2-2; CDR3 protein: CSVGTSGGSGELFF; CDR3 DNA: TGCAGCGTTGGTACTAGCGGGGGGTCCGGGGAGCTGTTTTTT
V gene: TRBV6-5; D gene: TRBD1; clone size: -; J gene: TRBJ2-2; CDR3 protein: CASSSPGTGNTGELFF; CDR3 DNA: TGTGCCAGCAGTTCCCCTGGGACAGGGAACACCGGGGAGCTGTTTTTT
V gene: TRBV14; D gene: -; clone size: few; J gene: TRBJ2-7; CDR3 protein: CASSHLRGTPYEQYF; CDR3 DNA: TGTGCCAGCAGCCACCTAAGGGGGACCCCCTACGAGCAGTACTTC
V gene: TRBV6-1; D gene: -; clone size: -; J gene: TRBJ1-1; CDR3 protein: CASSGPREGDTEAFF; CDR3 DNA: TGTGCCAGCAGTGGCCCTCGAGAGGGGGACACTGAAGCTTTCTTT
V gene: TRBV6-5; D gene: TRBD1; clone size: many; J gene: TRBJ2-7; CDR3 protein: CASSYVGQGSEQYF; CDR3 DNA: TGTGCCAGCAGTTACGTAGGACAGGGCAGCGAGCAGTACTTC
V gene: TRBV6-2/TRBV6-3; D gene: -; clone size: few; J gene: TRBJ1-1; CDR3 protein: CASSITPNTEAFF; CDR3 DNA: TGTGCCAGCAGTATTACACCCAACACTGAAGCTTTCTTT
V gene: TRBV9; D gene: -; clone size: many; J gene: TRBJ1-1; CDR3 protein: CASSAYRDDGTEAFF; CDR3 DNA: TGTGCCAGCAGCGCGTACAGGGACGATGGCACTGAAGCTTTCTTT
V gene: TRBV6-1; D gene: TRBD1; clone size: many; J gene: TRBJ1-2; CDR3 protein: CASTQSGTGGAGYTF; CDR3 DNA: TGTGCCAGCACCCAATCAGGGACAGGGGGCGCCGGCTACACCTTC
V gene: TRBV10-1; D gene: -; clone size: many; J gene: TRBJ1-2; CDR3 protein: CASTGANYGYTF; CDR3 DNA: TGCGCCAGCACGGGGGCTAACTATGGCTACACCTTC
V gene: TRBV7-3; D gene: -; clone size: many; J gene: TRBJ1-2; CDR3 protein: CASSPNFGGNYGYTF; CDR3 DNA: TGTGCCAGCAGCCCAAACTTCGGGGGAAACTATGGCTACACCTTC
V gene: TRBV6-5; D gene: -; clone size: many; J gene: TRBJ2-7; CDR3 protein: CASSYAGEQYF; CDR3 DNA: TGTGCCAGCAGTTACGCGGGGGAGCAGTACTTC
V gene: TRBV12-3/TRBV12-4; D gene: TRBD1; clone size: many; J gene: TRBJ1-1; CDR3 protein: CASSLLLPGGTEAFF; CDR3 DNA: TGTGCCAGCAGTTTACTCTTACCAGGGGGCACTGAAGCTTTCTTT
V gene: TRBV5-1; D gene: TRBD1; clone size: few; J gene: TRBJ1-2; CDR3 protein: CASSLDRGHYGYTF; CDR3 DNA: TGCGCCAGCAGCTTGGACAGGGGGCATTATGGCTACACCTTC
V gene: TRBV18; D gene: TRBD1; clone size: few; J gene: TRBJ2-7; CDR3 protein: CASSPDRAQQYF; CDR3 DNA: TGTGCCAGCTCACCCGACAGGGCCCAGCAGTACTTC
V gene: TRBV29-1; D gene: -; clone size: many; J gene: TRBJ1-2; CDR3 protein: CSVRVGGGYTF; CDR3 DNA: TGCAGCGTCAGGGTTGGTGGCGGCTACACCTTC
V gene: TRBV7-9; D gene: -; clone size: many; J gene: TRBJ1-3; CDR3 protein: CASSFAGFGNTIYF; CDR3 DNA: TGTGCCAGCAGCTTTGCTGGGTTTGGAAACACCATATATTTT
V gene: TRBV7-9; D gene: -; clone size: many; J gene: TRBJ2-5; CDR3 protein: CASSSSSGRETQYF; CDR3 DNA: TGTGCCAGCAGCTCTTCATCGGGGAGGGAGACCCAGTACTTC
V gene: TRBV28; D gene: -; clone size: many; J gene: TRBJ1-1; CDR3 protein: CASSWGYTEAFF; CDR3 DNA: TGTGCCAGCAGTTGGGGGTACACTGAAGCTTTCTTT
V gene: TRBV2; D gene: -; clone size: many; J gene: TRBJ2-2; CDR3 protein: CASSSSRTVNTGELFF; CDR3 DNA: TGTGCCAGCAGTAGTTCCCGGACAGTCAACACCGGGGAGCTGTTTTTT
V gene: TRBV20-1; D gene: TRBD2; clone size: many; J gene: TRBJ2-7; CDR3 protein: CSASTGGRSYEQYF; CDR3 DNA: TGCAGTGCGAGTACGGGGGGTCGGAGCTACGAGCAGTACTTC
V gene: TRBV12-3/TRBV12-4; D gene: -; clone size: many; J gene: TRBJ2-7; CDR3 protein: CASSFGFFDEQYF; CDR3 DNA: TGTGCCAGCAGTTTTGGATTTTTCGACGAGCAGTACTTC
V gene: TRBV5-1; D gene: -; clone size: -; J gene: TRBJ1-1; CDR3 protein: CASSLAPGAGTEAFF; CDR3 DNA: TGCGCCAGCAGCTTGGCTCCGGGGGCCGGAACTGAAGCTTTCTTT